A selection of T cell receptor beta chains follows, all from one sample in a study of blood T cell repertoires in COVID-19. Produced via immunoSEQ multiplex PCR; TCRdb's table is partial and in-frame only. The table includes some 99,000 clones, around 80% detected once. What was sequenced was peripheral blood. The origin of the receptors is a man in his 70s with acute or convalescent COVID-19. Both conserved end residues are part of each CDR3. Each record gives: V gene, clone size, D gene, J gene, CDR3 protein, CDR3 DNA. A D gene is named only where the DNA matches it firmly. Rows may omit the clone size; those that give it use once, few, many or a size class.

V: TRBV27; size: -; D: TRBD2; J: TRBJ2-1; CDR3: CASSLAGGPGNEQFF; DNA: TGTGCCAGCAGTTTAGCGGGAGGGCCTGGGAATGAGCAGTTCTTC
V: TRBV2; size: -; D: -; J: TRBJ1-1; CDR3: CAITLLEAFF; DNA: TGTGCCATCACCTTACTTGAAGCTTTCTTT
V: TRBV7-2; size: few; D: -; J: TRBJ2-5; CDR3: CASSSSSGTQYF; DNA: TGTGCCAGCAGCTCAAGCTCGGGGACCCAGTACTTC
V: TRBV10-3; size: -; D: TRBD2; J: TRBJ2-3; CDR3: CAIRWTSGGDTQYF; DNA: TGTGCCATCAGATGGACTAGCGGGGGAGATACGCAGTATTTT
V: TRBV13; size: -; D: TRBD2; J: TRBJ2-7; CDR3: CASSPILAGAYEQYF; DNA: TGTGCCAGCAGCCCCATACTAGCGGGGGCCTACGAGCAGTACTTC
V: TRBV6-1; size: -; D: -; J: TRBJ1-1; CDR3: CASSETGMNTEAFF; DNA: TGTGCCAGCAGTGAAACAGGGATGAACACTGAAGCTTTCTTT
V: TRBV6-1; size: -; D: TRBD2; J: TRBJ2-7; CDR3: CASRERGPYEQYF; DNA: TGTGCCAGCCGTGAGCGGGGACCCTACGAGCAGTACTTC
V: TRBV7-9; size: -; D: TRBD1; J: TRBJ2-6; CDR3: CASSTHRGQGANVLTF; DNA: TGTGCCAGCAGCACCCACAGGGGGCAGGGGGCCAACGTCCTGACTTTC
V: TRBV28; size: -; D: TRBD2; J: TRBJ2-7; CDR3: CASRKTSGRGYEQYF; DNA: TGTGCCAGCCGAAAGACTAGCGGGAGGGGGTACGAGCAGTACTTC
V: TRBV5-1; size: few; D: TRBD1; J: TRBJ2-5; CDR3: CASSLDDRGGQETQYF; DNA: TGCGCCAGCAGCTTGGACGACAGGGGCGGTCAAGAGACCCAGTACTTC
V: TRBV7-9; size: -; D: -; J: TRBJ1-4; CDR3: CASSPQTGPTNEKLFF; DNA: TGTGCCAGCAGCCCCCAGACAGGTCCCACTAATGAAAAACTGTTTTTT
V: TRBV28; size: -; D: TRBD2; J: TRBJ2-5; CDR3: CASSTSGRAVAQYF; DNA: TGTGCCAGCAGTACTAGCGGGAGGGCGGTGGCCCAGTACTTC
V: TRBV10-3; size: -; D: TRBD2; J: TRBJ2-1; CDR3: CAISESGREVAYNEQFF; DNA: TGTGCCATCAGTGAGTCAGGACGGGAGGTCGCCTACAATGAGCAGTTCTTC
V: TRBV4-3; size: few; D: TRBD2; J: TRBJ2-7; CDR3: CASSPSSGLAVYEQYF; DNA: TGCGCCAGCAGCCCCTCCTCAGGACTAGCGGTCTACGAGCAGTACTTC
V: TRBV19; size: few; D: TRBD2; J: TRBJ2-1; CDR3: CASSKLAGVGYNEQFF; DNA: TGTGCCAGTAGTAAACTAGCGGGAGTGGGTTACAATGAGCAGTTCTTC
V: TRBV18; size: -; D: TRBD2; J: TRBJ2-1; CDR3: CASSPASGRALGEQFF; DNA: TGTGCCAGCTCACCGGCTAGCGGGAGGGCCTTGGGTGAGCAGTTCTTC
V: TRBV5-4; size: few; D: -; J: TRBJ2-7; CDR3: CASSLNTAYEQYF; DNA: TGTGCCAGCAGCCTCAATACAGCCTACGAGCAGTACTTC
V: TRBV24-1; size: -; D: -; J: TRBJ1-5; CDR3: CATSDYRDSNQPQHF; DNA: TGTGCCACCAGTGATTACAGGGATAGCAATCAGCCCCAGCATTTT
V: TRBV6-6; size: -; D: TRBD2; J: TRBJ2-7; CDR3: CASSAGTSRYEQYF; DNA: TGTGCCAGCAGTGCCGGGACTAGCCGCTACGAGCAGTACTTC
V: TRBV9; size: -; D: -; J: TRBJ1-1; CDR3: CASSKRQENTEAFF; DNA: TGTGCCAGCAGCAAACGACAGGAGAACACTGAAGCTTTCTTT
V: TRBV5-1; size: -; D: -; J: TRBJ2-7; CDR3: CASSVTGYEQYF; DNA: TGCGCCAGCAGCGTCACAGGGTACGAGCAGTACTTC
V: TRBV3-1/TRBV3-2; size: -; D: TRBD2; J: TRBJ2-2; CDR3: CASSHLAGGDTGELFF; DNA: TGTGCCAGCAGCCATTTAGCGGGAGGTGACACCGGGGAGCTGTTTTTT
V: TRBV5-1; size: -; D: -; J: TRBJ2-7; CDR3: CASSLPPGTLSYEQYF; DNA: TGCGCCAGCAGCTTACCCCCTGGGACATTGTCCTACGAGCAGTACTTC
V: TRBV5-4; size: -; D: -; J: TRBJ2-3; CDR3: CASTPDGGTTDTQYF; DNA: TGTGCCAGCACCCCGGATGGGGGCACCACAGATACGCAGTATTTT
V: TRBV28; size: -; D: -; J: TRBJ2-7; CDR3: CASSKLSGAGPIEQYF; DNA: TGTGCCAGCAGTAAACTTTCGGGAGCAGGGCCCATCGAGCAGTACTTC
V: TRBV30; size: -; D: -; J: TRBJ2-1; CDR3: CAWTAGRGSHNEQFF; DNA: TGTGCCTGGACCGCCGGGCGCGGGTCGCACAATGAGCAGTTCTTC
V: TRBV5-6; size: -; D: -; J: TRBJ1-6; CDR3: CASSLGRARHHF; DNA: TGTGCCAGCAGCTTGGGCAGGGCGCGGCACCACTTT